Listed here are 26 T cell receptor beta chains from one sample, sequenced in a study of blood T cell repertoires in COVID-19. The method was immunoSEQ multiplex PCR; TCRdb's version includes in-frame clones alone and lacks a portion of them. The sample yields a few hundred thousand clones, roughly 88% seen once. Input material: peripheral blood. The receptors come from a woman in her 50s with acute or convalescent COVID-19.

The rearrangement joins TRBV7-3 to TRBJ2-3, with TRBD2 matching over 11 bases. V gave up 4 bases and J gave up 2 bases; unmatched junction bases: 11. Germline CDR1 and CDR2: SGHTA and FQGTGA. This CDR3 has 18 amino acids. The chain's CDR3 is CASSSGTSGSWDTDTQYF. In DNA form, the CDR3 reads TGTGCCAGCAGCTCCGGCACTAGCGGGAGTTGGGACACAGATACGCAGTATTTT.

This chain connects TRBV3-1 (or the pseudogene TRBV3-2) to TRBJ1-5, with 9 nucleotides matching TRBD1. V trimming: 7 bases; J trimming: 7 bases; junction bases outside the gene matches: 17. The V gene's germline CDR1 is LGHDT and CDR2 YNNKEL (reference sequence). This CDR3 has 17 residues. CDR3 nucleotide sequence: TGTGCCAGCACCAGAACAGGGGGCGCGCGTGCCGGCCAGCCCCAGCATTTT. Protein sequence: CASTRTGGARAGQPQHF.

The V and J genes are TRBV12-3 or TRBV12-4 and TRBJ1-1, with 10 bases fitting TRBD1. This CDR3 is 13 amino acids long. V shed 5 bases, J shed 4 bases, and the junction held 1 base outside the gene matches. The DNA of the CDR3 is TGTGCCAGCAGTCGGACAGGGGGCACTGAAGCTTTCTTT. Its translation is CASSRTGGTEAFF.

Written as DNA, the CDR3 is TGTGCCAGTAGTACGGGACTAGCTGGAACCGGGGAGCTGTTTTTT. This gives the protein CASSTGLAGTGELFF. The chain joins TRBV19 to TRBJ2-2, with 9 bases identical to TRBD2. The CDR3 runs to 15 residues. V dropped 4 bases and J dropped 5; count of bases not matched to a gene: 5. Germline V lookup: CDR1 LNHDA, CDR2 SQIVND (reference sequence).

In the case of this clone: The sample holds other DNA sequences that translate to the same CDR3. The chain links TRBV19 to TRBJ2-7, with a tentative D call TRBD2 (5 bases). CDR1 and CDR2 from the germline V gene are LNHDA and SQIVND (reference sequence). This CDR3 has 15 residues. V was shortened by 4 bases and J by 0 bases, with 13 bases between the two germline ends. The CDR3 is CASSKTTGSSYEQYF. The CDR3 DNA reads TGTGCCAGTAGTAAGACGACGGGGAGCTCCTACGAGCAGTACTTC. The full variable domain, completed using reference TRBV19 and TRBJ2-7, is DGGITQSPKYLFRKEGQNVTLSCEQNLNHDAMYWYRQDPGQGLRLIYYSQIVNDFQKGDIAEGYSVSREKKESFPLTVTSAQKNPTAFYLCASSKTTGSSYEQYFGPGTRLTVT.

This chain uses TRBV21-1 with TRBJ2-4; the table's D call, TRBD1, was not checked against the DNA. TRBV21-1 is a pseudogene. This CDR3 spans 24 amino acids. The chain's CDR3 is CASSKGGIKPRWDRGNRAKNIQYF. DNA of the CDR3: TGTGCCAGCAGCAAAGGTGGAATAAAGCCACGGTGGGACAGGGGGAATAGGGCCAAAAACATTCAGTACTTC.

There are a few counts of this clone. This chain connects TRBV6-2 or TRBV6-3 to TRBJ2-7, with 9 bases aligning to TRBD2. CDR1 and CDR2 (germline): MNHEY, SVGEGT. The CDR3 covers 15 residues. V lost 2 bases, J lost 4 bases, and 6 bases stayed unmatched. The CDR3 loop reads CASSYVVSGSYEQYF. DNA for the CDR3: TGTGCCAGCAGTTACGTTGTTAGCGGGAGTTACGAGCAGTACTTC.

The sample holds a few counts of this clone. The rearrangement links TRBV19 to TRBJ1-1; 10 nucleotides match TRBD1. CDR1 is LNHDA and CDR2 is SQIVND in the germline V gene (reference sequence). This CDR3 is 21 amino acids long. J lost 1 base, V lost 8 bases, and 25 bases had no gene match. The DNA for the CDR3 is TGTGCCAGTTCCCATATTATCCTTTCCGGGACAGGGGAATGGAGGAACACTGAAGCTTTCTTT. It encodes CASSHIILSGTGEWRNTEAFF.

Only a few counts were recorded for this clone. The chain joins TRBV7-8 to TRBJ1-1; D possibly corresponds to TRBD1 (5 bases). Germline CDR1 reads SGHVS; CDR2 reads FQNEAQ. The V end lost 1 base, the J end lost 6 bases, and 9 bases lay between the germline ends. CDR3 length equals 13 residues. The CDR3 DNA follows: TGTGCCAGCAGCTTAGACAGGTGGGCTGAAGCTTTCTTT. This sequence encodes CASSLDRWAEAFF.

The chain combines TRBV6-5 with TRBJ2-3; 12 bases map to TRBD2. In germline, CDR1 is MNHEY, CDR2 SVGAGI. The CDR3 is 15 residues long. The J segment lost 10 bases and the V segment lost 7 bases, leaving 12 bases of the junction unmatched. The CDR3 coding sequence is TGTGCCAGCACCCCACTAGCGGGAGGTGGTAGAGCGCAGTATTTT. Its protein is CASTPLAGGGRAQYF.

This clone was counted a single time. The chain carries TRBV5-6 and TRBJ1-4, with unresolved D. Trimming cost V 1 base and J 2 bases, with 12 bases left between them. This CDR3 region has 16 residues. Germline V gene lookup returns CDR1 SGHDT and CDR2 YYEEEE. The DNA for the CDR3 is TGTGCCAGCAGCTTGTTAGGCCCGGAGACTAATGAAAAACTGTTTTTT. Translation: CASSLLGPETNEKLFF.

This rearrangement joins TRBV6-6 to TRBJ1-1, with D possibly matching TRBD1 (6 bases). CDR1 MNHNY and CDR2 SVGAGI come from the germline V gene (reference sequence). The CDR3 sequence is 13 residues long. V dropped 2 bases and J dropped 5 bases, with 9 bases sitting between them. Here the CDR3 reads CASSYTGFTEAFF. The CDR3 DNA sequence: TGTGCCAGCAGTTACACAGGGTTTACTGAAGCTTTCTTT.

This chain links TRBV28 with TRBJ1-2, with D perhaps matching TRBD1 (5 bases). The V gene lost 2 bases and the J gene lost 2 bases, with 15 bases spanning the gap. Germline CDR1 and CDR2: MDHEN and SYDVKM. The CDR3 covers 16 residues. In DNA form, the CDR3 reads TGTGCCAGCAGTTTACTTGGGCAGGGAAGGAACTATGGCTACACCTTC. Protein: CASSLLGQGRNYGYTF.

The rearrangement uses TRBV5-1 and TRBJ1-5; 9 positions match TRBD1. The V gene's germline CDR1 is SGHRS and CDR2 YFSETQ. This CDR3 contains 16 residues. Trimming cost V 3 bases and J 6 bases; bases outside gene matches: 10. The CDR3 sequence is CASSSTGGGGGQPQHF. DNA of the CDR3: TGCGCCAGCAGCTCAACAGGGGGCGGAGGGGGTCAGCCCCAGCATTTT.

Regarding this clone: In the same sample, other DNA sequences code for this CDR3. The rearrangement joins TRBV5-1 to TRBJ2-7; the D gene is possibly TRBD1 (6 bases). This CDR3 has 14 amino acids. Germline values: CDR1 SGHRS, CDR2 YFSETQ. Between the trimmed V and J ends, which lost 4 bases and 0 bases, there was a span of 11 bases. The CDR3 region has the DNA TGCGCCAGCAGCAGACAGGTGAGCTCCTACGAGCAGTACTTC. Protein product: CASSRQVSSYEQYF.

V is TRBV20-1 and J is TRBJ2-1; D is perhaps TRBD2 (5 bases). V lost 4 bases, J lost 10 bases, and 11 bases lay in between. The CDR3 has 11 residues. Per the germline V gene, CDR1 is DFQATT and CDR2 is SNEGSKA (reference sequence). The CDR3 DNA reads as TGCAGTGCTACGGGGTCTAGGGAGCAGTTCTTC. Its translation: CSATGSREQFF.

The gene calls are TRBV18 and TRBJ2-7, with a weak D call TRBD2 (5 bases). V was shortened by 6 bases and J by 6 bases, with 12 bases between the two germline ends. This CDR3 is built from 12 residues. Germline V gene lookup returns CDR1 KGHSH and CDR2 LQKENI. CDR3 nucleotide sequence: TGTGCCAGCTCGCTTGTCGGGATCGAGCAGTACTTC. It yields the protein CASSLVGIEQYF.

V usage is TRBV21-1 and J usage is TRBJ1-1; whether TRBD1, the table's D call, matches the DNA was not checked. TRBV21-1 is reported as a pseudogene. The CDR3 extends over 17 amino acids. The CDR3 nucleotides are TGTGCCAGCAGCAAAGGGTCGTGGGGCAGGAAGAACACTGAAGCTTTCTTT. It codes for CASSKGSWGRKNTEAFF.

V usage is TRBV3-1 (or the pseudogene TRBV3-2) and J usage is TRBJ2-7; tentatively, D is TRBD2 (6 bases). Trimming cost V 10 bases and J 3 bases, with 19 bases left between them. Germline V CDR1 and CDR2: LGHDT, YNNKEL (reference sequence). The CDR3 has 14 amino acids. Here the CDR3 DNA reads TGTGCCATCCGACGCGGGGAGAAATACTACGAGCAGTACTTC. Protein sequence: CAIRRGEKYYEQYF.

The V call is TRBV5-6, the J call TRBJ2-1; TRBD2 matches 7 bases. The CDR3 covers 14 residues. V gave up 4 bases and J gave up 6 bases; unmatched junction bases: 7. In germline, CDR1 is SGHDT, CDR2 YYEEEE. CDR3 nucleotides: TGTGCCAGCAGCCGCGGGAGACGAGGCAATGAGCAGTTCTTC. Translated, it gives CASSRGRRGNEQFF.

In nucleotides, the CDR3 is TGCGCCAGCAGCCAAGATTATCGGGGGGGGCGCCGAGGCTATGGCTACACCTTC. It specifies CASSQDYRGGRRGYGYTF. The chain is built from TRBV4-3 and TRBJ1-2, with D possibly being TRBD1 (6 bases). V gave up 0 bases and J gave up 4 bases, with 21 bases separating them. Germline CDR1 LGHNA, CDR2 YSLEER. The CDR3 has 18 amino acids.

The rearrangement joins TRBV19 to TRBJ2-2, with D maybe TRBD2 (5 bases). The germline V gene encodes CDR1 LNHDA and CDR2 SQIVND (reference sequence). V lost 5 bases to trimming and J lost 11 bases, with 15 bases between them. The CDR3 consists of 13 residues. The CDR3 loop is CASSLTPSGELFF. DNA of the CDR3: TGTGCCAGTAGTCTGACCCCGAGCGGAGAGCTGTTTTTT.

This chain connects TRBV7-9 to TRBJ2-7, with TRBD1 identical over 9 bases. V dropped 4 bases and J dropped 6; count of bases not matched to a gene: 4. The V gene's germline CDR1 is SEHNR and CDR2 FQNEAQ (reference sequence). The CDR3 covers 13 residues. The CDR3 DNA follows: TGTGCCAGCAGCTGGGGACAGGGCGGCGAGCAGTACTTC. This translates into CASSWGQGGEQYF.

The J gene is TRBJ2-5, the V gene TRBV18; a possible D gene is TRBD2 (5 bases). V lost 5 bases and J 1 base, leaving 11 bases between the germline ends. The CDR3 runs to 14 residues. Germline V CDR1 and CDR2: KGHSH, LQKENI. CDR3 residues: CASSAGLRQETQYF. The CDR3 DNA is TGTGCCAGCTCAGCCGGACTTCGCCAAGAGACCCAGTACTTC.

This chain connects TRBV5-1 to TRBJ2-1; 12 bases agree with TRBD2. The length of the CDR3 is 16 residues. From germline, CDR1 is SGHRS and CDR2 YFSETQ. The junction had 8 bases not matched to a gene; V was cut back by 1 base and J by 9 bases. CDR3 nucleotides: TGCGCCAGCAGCTTGTCTCGACTAGCGGGAGAGGGTGAGCAGTTCTTC. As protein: CASSLSRLAGEGEQFF.

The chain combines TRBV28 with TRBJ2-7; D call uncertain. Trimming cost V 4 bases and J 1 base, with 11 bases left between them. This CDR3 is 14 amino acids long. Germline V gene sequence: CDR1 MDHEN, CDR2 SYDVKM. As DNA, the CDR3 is TGTGCCAGCAGTTCCCCATCCCTATCCTACGAGCAGTACTTC. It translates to CASSSPSLSYEQYF.